This T cell receptor (beta chain) was recovered during a study of T-cell reconstitution after alpha-beta-depleted transplantation in children. During its preparation, the TCRbeta library received unique molecular identifiers. Via MiXCR, TCRdb re-called the PCR reads, giving one row per CDR3 protein. The profile shows 350,000 to 450,000 distinct CDR3 sequences, more than 10% of them singletons. This clonotype was recorded many times. Germline V gene data show CDR1 as MDHEN and CDR2 as SYDVKM. Trimming removed 5 bases at V and 0 bases at J, with 5 bases between. There are 14 residues in the CDR3. The source material was PBMCs, sampled from the stem cell graft. The chain uses TRBV28 and TRBJ2-6; D ambiguous. The receptor was isolated from a human donor who donated a stem cell graft to a child with Fanconi anemia. CDR3 loop: CASSDFSGANVLTF. DNA of the CDR3: TGTGCCAGCAGTGACTTCTCTGGGGCCAACGTCCTGACTTTC.